This T cell receptor (beta chain) was retrieved from a study of human T cells and chemical hapten exposure. This clonotype occurred many times. The CDR3 runs 12 residues. Looked up from germline, CDR1 is MNHEY and CDR2 is SVGEGT. The V gene lost 5 bases and the J gene lost 8 bases, with 12 bases spanning the gap. Time point of the sample: patch test 2, 6 weeks after DPC sensitization. The treatment is: therapeutic diphenylcyclopropenone sensitization with weekly scalp DPC. TCRdb re-derived calls from the RACE reads in MiXCR, one entry per CDR3 protein. Of some 84,000 distinct CDR3 sequences in the sample, 8.5% to 12% are singletons; the top ten hold around 4.7%.

Sequences were derived from whole blood, sampled in connection with sensitization to the hapten diphenylcyclopropenone (DPC). The V call is TRBV6-2 or TRBV6-3, the J call TRBJ1-1; D is undetermined. The TCR originated in a woman aged 45-60 years with alopecia areata. Some clones in this sample may be carry-over from other donors' samples. CDR3 coding DNA: TGTGCCAGCAGTGGGTACGGGTTAGAAGCTTTCTTT. Translation: CASSGYGLEAFF.